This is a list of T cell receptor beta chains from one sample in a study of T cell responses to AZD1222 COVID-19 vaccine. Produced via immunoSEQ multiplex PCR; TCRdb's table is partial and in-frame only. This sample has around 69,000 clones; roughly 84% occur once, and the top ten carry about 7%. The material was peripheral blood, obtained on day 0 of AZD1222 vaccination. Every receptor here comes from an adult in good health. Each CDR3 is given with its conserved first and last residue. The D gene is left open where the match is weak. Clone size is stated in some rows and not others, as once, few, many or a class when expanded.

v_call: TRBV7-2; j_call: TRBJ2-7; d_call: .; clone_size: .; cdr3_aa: CASSFTGTPVGEQYF; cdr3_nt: TGTGCCAGCAGCTTCACAGGGACTCCGGTGGGCGAGCAGTACTTC
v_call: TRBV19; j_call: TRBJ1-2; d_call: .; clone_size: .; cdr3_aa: CASSDSNYGYTF; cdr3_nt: TGTGCCAGTAGCGACAGTAACTATGGCTACACCTTC
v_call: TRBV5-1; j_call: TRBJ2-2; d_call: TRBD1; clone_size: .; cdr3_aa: CASSTFQGAGELFF; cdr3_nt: TGCGCCAGCAGCACATTTCAGGGGGCCGGGGAGCTGTTTTTT
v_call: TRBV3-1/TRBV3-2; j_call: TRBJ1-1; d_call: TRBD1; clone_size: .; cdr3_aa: CASSQPGQGNTEAFF; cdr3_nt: TGTGCCAGCAGCCAACCGGGACAGGGGAACACTGAAGCTTTCTTT
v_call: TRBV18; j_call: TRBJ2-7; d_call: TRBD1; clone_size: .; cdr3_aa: CASSQGQVSYEQYF; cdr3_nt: TGTGCCAGCTCACAGGGACAGGTCTCCTACGAGCAGTACTTC
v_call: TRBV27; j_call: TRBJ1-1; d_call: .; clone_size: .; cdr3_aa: CASSPSWGVLMNTEAFF; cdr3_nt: TGTGCCAGCAGTCCATCGTGGGGGGTCCTAATGAACACTGAAGCTTTCTTT
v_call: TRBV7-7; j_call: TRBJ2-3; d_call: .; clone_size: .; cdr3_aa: CASSLRGNTDTQYF; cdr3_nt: TGTGCCAGCAGCTTACGGGGAAACACAGATACGCAGTATTTT
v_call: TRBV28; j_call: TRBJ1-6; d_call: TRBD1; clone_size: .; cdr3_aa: CASIKGGNYNSPLHF; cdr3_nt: TGTGCCAGCATCAAAGGGGGCAACTATAATTCACCCCTCCACTTT
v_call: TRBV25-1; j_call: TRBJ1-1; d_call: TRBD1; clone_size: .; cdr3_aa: CATKGAPRTEAFF; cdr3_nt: TGTGCCACCAAGGGGGCACCAAGGACTGAAGCTTTCTTT
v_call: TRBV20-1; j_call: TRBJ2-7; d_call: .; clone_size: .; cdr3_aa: CSASNTMVAYEQYF; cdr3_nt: TGCAGTGCTAGTAACACGATGGTCGCCTACGAGCAGTACTTC
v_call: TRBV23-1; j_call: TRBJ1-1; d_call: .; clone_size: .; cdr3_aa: CASKHRDYGAFF; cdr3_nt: TGCGCCAGCAAACACCGGGACTACGGGGCTTTCTTT
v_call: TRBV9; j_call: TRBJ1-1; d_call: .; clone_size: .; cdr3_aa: CASSLQGEAFF; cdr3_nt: TGTGCCAGCAGCCTACAGGGTGAAGCTTTCTTT
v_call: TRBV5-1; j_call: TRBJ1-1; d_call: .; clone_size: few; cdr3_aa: CASALEGENTEAFF; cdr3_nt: TGCGCCAGCGCCTTGGAAGGGGAGAACACTGAAGCTTTCTTT
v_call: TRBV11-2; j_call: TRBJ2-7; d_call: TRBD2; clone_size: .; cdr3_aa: CASSLDGREAYEQYF; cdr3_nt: TGTGCCAGCAGCTTAGATGGGAGGGAAGCCTACGAGCAGTACTTC
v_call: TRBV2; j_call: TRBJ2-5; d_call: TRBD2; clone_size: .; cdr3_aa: CASKRGGQETQYF; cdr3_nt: TGTGCCAGCAAACGGGGGGGTCAAGAGACCCAGTACTTC
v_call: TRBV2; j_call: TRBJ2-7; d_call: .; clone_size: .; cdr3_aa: CASAPGYEQYF; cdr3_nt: TGTGCCAGCGCCCCGGGCTACGAGCAGTACTTC
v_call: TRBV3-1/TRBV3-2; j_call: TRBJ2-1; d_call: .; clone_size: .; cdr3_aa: CASSQDLTRGNEQFF; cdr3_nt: TGTGCCAGCAGCCAAGATCTTACTCGGGGGAATGAGCAGTTCTTC
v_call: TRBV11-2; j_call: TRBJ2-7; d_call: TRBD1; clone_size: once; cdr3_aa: CASSWTGDGGYEQYF; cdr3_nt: TGTGCCAGCAGCTGGACAGGGGATGGGGGATACGAGCAGTACTTC
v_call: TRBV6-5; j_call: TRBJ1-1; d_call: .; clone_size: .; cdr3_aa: CASSYSRARTEAFF; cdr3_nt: TGTGCCAGCAGTTACTCGAGGGCGAGGACTGAAGCTTTCTTT
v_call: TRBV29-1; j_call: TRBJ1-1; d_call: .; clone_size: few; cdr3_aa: CSVGKGEAFF; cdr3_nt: TGCAGCGTTGGGAAGGGAGAAGCTTTCTTT
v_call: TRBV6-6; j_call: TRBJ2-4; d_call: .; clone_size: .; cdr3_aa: CASSGGKNIQYF; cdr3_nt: TGTGCCAGCAGCGGGGGCAAAAACATTCAGTACTTC
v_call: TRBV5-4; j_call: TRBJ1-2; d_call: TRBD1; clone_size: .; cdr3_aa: CASSRDRAFYGYTF; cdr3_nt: TGTGCCAGCAGCAGGGACAGGGCTTTTTATGGCTACACCTTC
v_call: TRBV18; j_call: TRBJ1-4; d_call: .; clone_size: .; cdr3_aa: CASSPSARNEKLFF; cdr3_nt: TGTGCCAGCTCACCATCGGCACGAAATGAAAAACTGTTTTTT
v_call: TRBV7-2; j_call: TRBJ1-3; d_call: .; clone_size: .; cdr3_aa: CASSQRSVSGNTIYF; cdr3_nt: TGTGCCAGCAGCCAACGGTCCGTTTCTGGAAACACCATATATTTT
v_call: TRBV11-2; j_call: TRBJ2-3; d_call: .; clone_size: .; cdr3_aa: CATPGKRFLDTQYF; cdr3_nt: TGTGCCACACCAGGGAAGAGATTTTTAGATACGCAGTATTTT
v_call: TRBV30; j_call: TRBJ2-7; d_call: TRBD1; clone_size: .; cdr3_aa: CAWSGSQGYEQYF; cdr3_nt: TGTGCCTGGAGTGGATCACAGGGGTACGAGCAGTACTTC
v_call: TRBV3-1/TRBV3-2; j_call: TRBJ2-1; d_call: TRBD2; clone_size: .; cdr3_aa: CASSQGGSSGEYNEQFF; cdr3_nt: TGTGCCAGCAGCCAAGGAGGGTCAAGCGGGGAATACAATGAGCAGTTCTTC
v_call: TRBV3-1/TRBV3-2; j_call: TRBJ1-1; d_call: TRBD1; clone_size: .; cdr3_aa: CASSPWDRNTEAFF; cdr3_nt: TGTGCCAGCAGCCCTTGGGACAGGAACACTGAAGCTTTCTTT
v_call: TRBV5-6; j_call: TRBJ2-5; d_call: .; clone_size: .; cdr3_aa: CASSPDRLGTQYF; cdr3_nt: TGTGCCAGCAGCCCGGACAGACTAGGGACCCAGTACTTC
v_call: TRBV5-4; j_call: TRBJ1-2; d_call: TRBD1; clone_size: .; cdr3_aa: CASSLAGGGYTF; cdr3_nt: TGTGCCAGCAGCTTGGCAGGGGGAGGCTACACCTTC
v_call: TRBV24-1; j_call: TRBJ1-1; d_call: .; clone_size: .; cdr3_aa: CATSDSPGRGGTEAFF; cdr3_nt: TGTGCCACCAGTGACTCACCTGGCCGAGGGGGCACTGAAGCTTTCTTT
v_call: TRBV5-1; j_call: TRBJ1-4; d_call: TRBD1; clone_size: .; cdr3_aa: CASSLTGTGAEKLFF; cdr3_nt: TGCGCCAGCAGCTTAACCGGGACAGGTGCTGAAAAACTGTTTTTT
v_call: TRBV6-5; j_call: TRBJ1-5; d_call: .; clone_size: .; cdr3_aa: CASGWGGVNQPQHF; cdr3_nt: TGTGCCAGCGGGTGGGGAGGGGTCAATCAGCCCCAGCATTTT
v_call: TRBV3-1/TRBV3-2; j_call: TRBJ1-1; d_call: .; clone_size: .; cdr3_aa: CASSHGHLPTEAFF; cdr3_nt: TGTGCCAGCAGCCACGGGCACTTACCCACTGAAGCTTTCTTT
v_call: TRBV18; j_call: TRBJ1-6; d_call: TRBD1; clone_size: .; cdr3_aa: CASSSTGVDSPLHF; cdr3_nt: TGTGCCAGCTCATCGACAGGGGTTGATTCACCCCTCCACTTT
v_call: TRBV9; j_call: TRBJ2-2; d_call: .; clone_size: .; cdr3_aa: CASSPDRPGELFF; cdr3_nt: TGTGCCAGCAGCCCCGACAGACCCGGGGAGCTGTTTTTT
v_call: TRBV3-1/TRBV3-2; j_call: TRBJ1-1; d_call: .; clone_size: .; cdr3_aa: CASSQDWAGNTEAFF; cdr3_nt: TGTGCCAGCAGCCAAGATTGGGCCGGGAACACTGAAGCTTTCTTT
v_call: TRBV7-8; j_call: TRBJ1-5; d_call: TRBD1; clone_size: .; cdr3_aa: CASSLTGGSNQPQHF; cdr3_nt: TGTGCCAGCAGCCTAACAGGGGGCTCCAATCAGCCCCAGCATTTT
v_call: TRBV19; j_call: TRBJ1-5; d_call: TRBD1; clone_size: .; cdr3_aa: CASIPGGLYSNQPQHF; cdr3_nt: TGTGCCAGTATTCCAGGGGGGCTATATAGCAATCAGCCCCAGCATTTT
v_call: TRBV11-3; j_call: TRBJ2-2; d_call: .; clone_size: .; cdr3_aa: CASSLNSGPGELFF; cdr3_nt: TGTGCCAGCAGCCTTAATTCTGGGCCCGGGGAGCTGTTTTTT
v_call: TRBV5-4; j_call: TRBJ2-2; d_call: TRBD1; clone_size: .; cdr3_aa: CASSPDRGNTGELFF; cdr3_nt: TGTGCCAGCAGCCCGGACAGGGGGAACACCGGGGAGCTGTTTTTT
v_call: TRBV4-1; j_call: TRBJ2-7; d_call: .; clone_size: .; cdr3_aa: CASSHYLAAPYEQYF; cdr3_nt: TGCGCCAGCAGCCACTACCTAGCCGCCCCCTACGAGCAGTACTTC
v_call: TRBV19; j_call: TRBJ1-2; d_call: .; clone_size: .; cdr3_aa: CASSMALNYGYTF; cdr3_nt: TGTGCCAGTAGTATGGCGCTAAACTATGGCTACACCTTC
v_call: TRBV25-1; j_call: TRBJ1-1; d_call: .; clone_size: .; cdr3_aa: CASSESGAMNTEAFF; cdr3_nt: TGTGCCAGCAGTGAATCAGGGGCGATGAACACTGAAGCTTTCTTT
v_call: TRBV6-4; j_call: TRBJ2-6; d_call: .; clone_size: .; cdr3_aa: CASSEPQGSGAGANVLTF; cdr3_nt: TGTGCCAGCAGTGAACCACAGGGCTCCGGGGCTGGGGCCAACGTCCTGACTTTC
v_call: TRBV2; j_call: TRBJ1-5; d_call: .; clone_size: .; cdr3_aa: CASSEIDDQPQHF; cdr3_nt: TGTGCCAGCAGTGAGATAGACGATCAGCCCCAGCATTTT
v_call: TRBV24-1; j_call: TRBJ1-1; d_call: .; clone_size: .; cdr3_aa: CATSDPRAAEAFF; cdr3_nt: TGTGCCACCAGTGATCCCCGGGCCGCTGAAGCTTTCTTT
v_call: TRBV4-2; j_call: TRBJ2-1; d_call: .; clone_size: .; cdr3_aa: CASSPLGGGNNEQFF; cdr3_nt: TGTGCCAGCAGCCCCTTGGGGGGAGGTAACAATGAGCAGTTCTTC
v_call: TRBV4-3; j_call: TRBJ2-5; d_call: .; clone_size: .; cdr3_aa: CASSRFGGGPSFVLTQETQYF; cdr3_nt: TGCGCCAGCAGCCGATTTGGTGGGGGTCCCTCGTTCGTTCTAACTCAAGAGACCCAGTACTTC
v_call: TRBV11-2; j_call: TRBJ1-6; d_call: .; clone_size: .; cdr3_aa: CASSLGGNSPLHF; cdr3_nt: TGTGCCAGCAGCTTAGGGGGGAATTCGCCCCTCCACTTT
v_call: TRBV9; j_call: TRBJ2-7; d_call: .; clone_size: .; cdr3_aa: CASSPPSYEQYF; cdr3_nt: TGTGCCAGCAGCCCCCCCTCTTACGAGCAGTACTTC
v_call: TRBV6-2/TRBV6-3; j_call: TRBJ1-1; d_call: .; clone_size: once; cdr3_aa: CASSSGSLSGAFF; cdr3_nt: TGTGCCAGCAGTTCCGGTTCCCTCTCAGGGGCTTTCTTT